The rows below give T cell receptor beta chains drawn from one sample of a study of Ad26.COV2.S vaccination and SARS-CoV-2 variants. Using immunoSEQ multiplex PCR, the repertoire was profiled, and TCRdb retains in-frame clones only, with some absent. The sample includes a few hundred thousand clones, around 87% of them seen just once. Here the sequenced sample was peripheral blood, taken in a trial of Ad26.COV2.S vaccine versus placebo. These receptors all come from a person aged 18-60 years who received the Ad26.COV2.S COVID-19 vaccine or a placebo. Each CDR3 is given without its conserved first and last residue. The listing skips clone size in some rows; elsewhere it reads once, few, many or a size class.

V: TRBV9; size: NA; J: TRBJ2-3; CDR3: ASSARTSGGTDTQY
V: TRBV2; size: NA; J: TRBJ2-3; CDR3: ASSEISLAVSTDTQY
V: TRBV30; size: NA; J: TRBJ1-4; CDR3: AWSVEEFDEKLF
V: TRBV3-1/TRBV3-2; size: NA; J: TRBJ2-1; CDR3: ASSQDPGFPHSGTRTNEQF
V: TRBV15; size: NA; J: TRBJ2-1; CDR3: ATSRLAGEGEQF
V: TRBV12-5; size: NA; J: TRBJ1-2; CDR3: ASGLSRSQGDGYT
V: TRBV7-9; size: NA; J: TRBJ1-2; CDR3: ASSFAAGGELSGYT
V: TRBV27; size: NA; J: TRBJ1-6; CDR3: ASTRLGDSPLH
V: TRBV19; size: NA; J: TRBJ2-7; CDR3: ASRDRQGPLYEQY
V: TRBV5-1; size: NA; J: TRBJ2-2; CDR3: ASSFSNPPGELF
V: TRBV6-6; size: NA; J: TRBJ2-2; CDR3: ASKKPGANTGELF
V: TRBV6-5; size: NA; J: TRBJ2-1; CDR3: ASSFSGSYNEQF
V: TRBV29-1; size: few; J: TRBJ1-1; CDR3: SVDPRGMNTEAF
V: TRBV12-3/TRBV12-4; size: NA; J: TRBJ2-3; CDR3: ASSFKRTDTQY
V: TRBV6-5; size: NA; J: TRBJ2-2; CDR3: ASSSMGLLSGELF
V: TRBV28; size: NA; J: TRBJ2-7; CDR3: ASSPRGSGRAYEQY
V: TRBV5-1; size: NA; J: TRBJ1-1; CDR3: ASSVKGHPNTEAF
V: TRBV3-1/TRBV3-2; size: NA; J: TRBJ2-5; CDR3: ASSSRTSGILETQY
V: TRBV5-1; size: NA; J: TRBJ1-5; CDR3: ASSLGDRQPQH
V: TRBV4-2; size: NA; J: TRBJ2-5; CDR3: ASSQEMDGGGRETQY
V: TRBV6-2/TRBV6-3; size: NA; J: TRBJ1-6; CDR3: ASSYTSSLH
V: TRBV19; size: NA; J: TRBJ2-7; CDR3: ASRKQGTYEQY
V: TRBV5-3; size: NA; J: TRBJ2-7; CDR3: ARSPAGRVYEQY
V: TRBV12-3/TRBV12-4; size: NA; J: TRBJ1-3; CDR3: ASSRVPGNTIY
V: TRBV6-2/TRBV6-3; size: NA; J: TRBJ1-1; CDR3: ASSPVYVNEAF
V: TRBV7-8; size: NA; J: TRBJ2-5; CDR3: ASSLVTGTETQY
V: TRBV18; size: NA; J: TRBJ1-2; CDR3: ASSPSPGGRDSPNYGYT
V: TRBV28; size: NA; J: TRBJ2-7; CDR3: ASSLTPYEQY
V: TRBV19; size: NA; J: TRBJ2-1; CDR3: ASSTRLSEQF
V: TRBV9; size: NA; J: TRBJ2-7; CDR3: ASSVALGLNEQY
V: TRBV30; size: NA; J: TRBJ1-1; CDR3: AWTRPPTEAF
V: TRBV7-2; size: NA; J: TRBJ1-2; CDR3: ASSLIAQGQLGYT
V: TRBV18; size: NA; J: TRBJ1-1; CDR3: ASSPRATGERNTEAF
V: TRBV6-2/TRBV6-3; size: NA; J: TRBJ2-3; CDR3: ASSFSPAVGTQY
V: TRBV10-2; size: NA; J: TRBJ1-6; CDR3: ASKAGTGSSPLH
V: TRBV7-9; size: NA; J: TRBJ2-5; CDR3: ASSLAGVLETQY
V: TRBV3-1/TRBV3-2; size: once; J: TRBJ2-3; CDR3: ASSRTNRTGKTDTQY
V: TRBV5-1; size: NA; J: TRBJ1-2; CDR3: ASSSPGQAYGYT
V: TRBV18; size: NA; J: TRBJ1-1; CDR3: ASSPRDRGKTEAF
V: TRBV5-1; size: NA; J: TRBJ1-1; CDR3: ASSSGQPNTEAF